The clone carrying this TCR beta chain has a handful of counts. The length of the CDR3 is 13 residues. V trimming: 6 bases; J trimming: 7 bases; junction bases outside the gene matches: 8. The germline V gene has CDR1 ENHRY and CDR2 SYGVKD. Documented time point: newly diagnosed GD, antithyroid drugs for less than 3 months. Extracted PBMC RNA gave rise to the TCR library. The record originates from a study of regulatory T cells in long-lasting Graves disease. In building TCR beta libraries, iRepertoire HTBI primers were used together with Arm-PCR of CDR3 regions. In TCRdb, the multiplex PCR reads were re-called with MiXCR into one record per CDR3 protein. In the table there are some 350,000 distinct CDR3 sequences, under 20% of which are singletons. This sample also belongs to another study, concerning T cells in Graves' hyperthyroidism and ophthalmopathy.

The J gene is TRBJ1-1, the V gene TRBV10-3; 7 bases match TRBD1. The clonotype comes from a woman in her late teens or twenties with Graves disease. The material was peripheral blood mononuclear cells (PBMCs), obtained at new diagnosis, from a patient treated with antithyroid drugs. The CDR3 sequence is CAIRGGGGDEAFF. The CDR3 DNA is TGTGCCATCAGGGGGGGAGGGGGCGATGAAGCTTTCTTT.